These T cell receptor beta chains were read from a single sample in a study of shared clonotypes between healthy human individuals. TCRdb keeps only in-frame clones here, not all; method: immunoSEQ multiplex PCR. The sample lists about 460,000 clones, 70% to 80% occurring once. The sequencing input was PBMCs. These receptors were taken from a woman aged 40 to 50 in good health. Some clones in this sample may be carry-over from other donors' samples. CDR3s include the opening cysteine and the closing phenylalanine or tryptophan. A D gene is named only where the DNA matches it firmly. Where a row states a size, it is once, few, many or the class of an expanded clone; other rows omit it.

v_gene,d_gene,len,abundance,j_gene,CDR3aa,CDR3nt
TRBV6-1,NA,12,many,TRBJ1-1,CASSPTDTEAFF,TGTGCCAGCAGTCCGACAGACACTGAAGCTTTCTTT
TRBV15,NA,15,NA,TRBJ2-7,CATSRVGSGTDEQYF,TGTGCCACCAGCAGAGTAGGATCAGGGACGGACGAGCAGTACTTC
TRBV28,TRBD1,13,NA,TRBJ1-2,CASGIQGAYGYTF,TGTGCCAGCGGCATACAGGGGGCCTATGGCTACACCTTC
TRBV4-2,NA,15,NA,TRBJ1-4,CASSPMGGVGEKLFF,TGTGCCAGCAGCCCCATGGGGGGGGTGGGTGAAAAACTGTTTTTT
TRBV15,NA,13,NA,TRBJ1-5,CATSRDINQPQHF,TGTGCCACCAGCAGAGATATCAATCAGCCCCAGCATTTT
TRBV27,TRBD1,16,NA,TRBJ1-2,CASSLSWRGQNYGYTF,TGTGCCAGCAGTTTGAGCTGGAGGGGACAGAACTATGGCTACACCTTC
TRBV29-1,TRBD1,16,few,TRBJ2-7,CSVEGVVGQGEYEQYF,TGCAGCGTTGAGGGGGTCGTGGGACAGGGGGAATACGAGCAGTACTTC
TRBV5-4,NA,14,NA,TRBJ1-3,CASSLGAGGNTIYF,TGTGCCAGCAGCTTGGGTGCAGGCGGAAACACCATATATTTT
TRBV11-3,TRBD2,17,NA,TRBJ2-7,CASSIGHGLAGNYEQYF,TGTGCCAGCAGTATAGGCCACGGACTAGCGGGAAACTACGAGCAGTACTTC
TRBV6-5,TRBD1,14,once,TRBJ1-4,CASSRQGGDEKLFF,TGTGCCAGCAGTAGACAGGGGGGGGATGAAAAACTGTTTTTT
TRBV19,NA,13,NA,TRBJ2-3,CASSRQRTDTQYF,TGTGCCAGTAGCCGACAGCGCACAGATACGCAGTATTTT
TRBV25-1,NA,16,NA,TRBJ1-3,CASSEGRVRSGNTIYF,TGTGCCAGCAGTGAGGGACGGGTTCGGTCTGGAAACACCATATATTTT
TRBV20-1,NA,10,NA,TRBJ2-1,CSALRNEQFF,TGCAGTGCTTTACGGAATGAGCAGTTCTTC
TRBV6-5,TRBD2,15,NA,TRBJ2-5,CASSRIGGGTETQYF,TGTGCCAGCAGCAGAATTGGGGGAGGGACCGAGACCCAGTACTTC
TRBV29-1,TRBD1,14,NA,TRBJ1-2,CSVEESDRVYGYTF,TGCAGCGTTGAAGAGTCGGACAGGGTCTATGGCTACACCTTC
TRBV30,TRBD2,15,NA,TRBJ2-1,CAWSRGTSVYNEQFF,TGTGCCTGGAGTCGCGGGACTAGCGTCTACAATGAGCAGTTCTTC
TRBV5-5,TRBD1,14,once,TRBJ2-1,CASSVGTAYNEQFF,TGTGCCAGCAGCGTCGGGACAGCCTACAATGAGCAGTTCTTC
TRBV27,NA,14,NA,TRBJ2-1,CASSLMVANNEQFF,TGTGCCAGCAGTTTAATGGTGGCTAACAATGAGCAGTTCTTC
TRBV27,TRBD1,17,NA,TRBJ1-1,CASSLSVWTGHDTEAFF,TGTGCCAGCAGTTTATCGGTCTGGACAGGGCATGACACTGAAGCTTTCTTT
TRBV5-1,TRBD2,15,NA,TRBJ2-5,CASSFSGSGEETQYF,TGCGCCAGCAGCTTTAGCGGGAGCGGAGAAGAGACCCAGTACTTC
TRBV5-4,NA,14,NA,TRBJ2-7,CASSLGDVSYEQYF,TGCGCCAGCAGCTTAGGCGACGTAAGCTACGAGCAGTACTTC
TRBV6-1,TRBD1,14,NA,TRBJ1-1,CASRDRGFDTEAFF,TGTGCCAGCAGGGACAGGGGTTTTGACACTGAAGCTTTCTTT
TRBV5-1,TRBD2,17,few,TRBJ2-3,CASSLVVAGGVTDTQYF,TGCGCCAGCAGCTTGGTAGTCGCGGGAGGAGTCACAGATACGCAGTATTTT
TRBV4-1,NA,15,NA,TRBJ2-6,CASSPAPSGANVLTF,TGCGCCAGCAGCCCAGCCCCCTCTGGGGCCAACGTCCTGACTTTC
TRBV9,TRBD2,18,NA,TRBJ2-5,CASSVGGPGLAGQETQYF,TGTGCCAGCAGCGTAGGGGGCCCGGGACTAGCGGGACAAGAGACCCAGTACTTC
TRBV2,TRBD2,18,NA,TRBJ2-5,CASSELVSASGKGETQYF,TGTGCCAGCAGTGAACTGGTCTCGGCTAGCGGGAAGGGAGAGACCCAGTACTTC
TRBV7-2,NA,15,NA,TRBJ2-7,CASRGGITLSYEQYF,TGTGCCAGCAGAGGAGGGATCACGTTAAGCTACGAGCAGTACTTC
TRBV28,NA,13,NA,TRBJ1-5,CASSLVGDQPQHF,TGTGCCAGCAGTTTGGTAGGGGATCAGCCCCAGCATTTT
TRBV7-9,NA,12,once,TRBJ2-3,CASSLEGGTQYF,TGTGCCAGCAGCTTAGAGGGAGGTACGCAGTATTTT
TRBV29-1,NA,16,NA,TRBJ2-3,CSSSRGGGFSTDTQYF,TGCAGCTCTTCAAGGGGGGGAGGTTTTAGCACAGATACGCAGTATTTT
TRBV19,TRBD1,16,NA,TRBJ2-7,CASSIVRGQGAYEQYF,TGTGCCAGTAGTATAGTACGAGGACAGGGGGCTTACGAGCAGTACTTC
TRBV21-1,NA,13,NA,TRBJ1-2,CAGSPRGGSGYTF,TGTGCCGGCAGCCCTAGGGGGGGCTCTGGCTACACCTTC
TRBV4-3,NA,12,NA,TRBJ2-2,CASSRGQGELFF,TGCGCCAGCAGCCGTGGACAGGGGGAGCTGTTTTTT
TRBV29-1,NA,13,NA,TRBJ2-7,CSVAASLGGEQYF,TGCAGCGTTGCGGCTAGCTTGGGTGGAGAGCAGTACTTC
TRBV18,NA,14,NA,TRBJ2-7,CASSLGARAYEQYF,TGTGCCAGCTCACTAGGGGCCAGAGCCTACGAGCAGTACTTC
TRBV10-3,TRBD2,14,once,TRBJ2-3,CATRSGRDTDTQYF,TGTGCCACACGTAGCGGGAGGGACACAGATACGCAGTATTTT
TRBV5-1,TRBD2,16,few,TRBJ2-1,CASSAGGGWGYNEQFF,TGCGCCAGCAGCGCGGGGGGAGGCTGGGGCTACAATGAGCAGTTCTTC
TRBV5-4,NA,15,once,TRBJ2-3,CASSLGGTGTDTQYF,TGTGCCAGCAGCTTGGGCGGGACGGGCACAGATACGCAGTATTTT
TRBV13,TRBD2,15,NA,TRBJ2-7,CASSSSGRVSYEQYF,TGTGCCAGCAGCTCGAGCGGGAGGGTCTCCTACGAGCAGTACTTC
TRBV5-6,NA,14,NA,TRBJ2-7,CASSLERGRSEQYF,TGTGCCAGCAGCTTGGAACGGGGGAGAAGTGAGCAGTACTTC